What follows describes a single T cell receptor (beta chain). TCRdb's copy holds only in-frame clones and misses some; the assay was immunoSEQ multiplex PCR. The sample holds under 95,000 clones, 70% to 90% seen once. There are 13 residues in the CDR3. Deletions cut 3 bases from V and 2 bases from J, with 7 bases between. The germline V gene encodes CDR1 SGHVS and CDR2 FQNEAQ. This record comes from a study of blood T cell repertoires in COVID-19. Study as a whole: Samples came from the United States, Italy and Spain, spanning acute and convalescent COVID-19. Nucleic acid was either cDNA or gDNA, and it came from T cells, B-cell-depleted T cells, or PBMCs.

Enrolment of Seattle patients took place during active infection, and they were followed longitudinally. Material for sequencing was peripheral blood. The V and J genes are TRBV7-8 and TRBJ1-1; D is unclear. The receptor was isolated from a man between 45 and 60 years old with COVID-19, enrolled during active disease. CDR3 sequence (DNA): TGTGCCAGCAGCTTGTCAGAAAACACTGAAGCTTTCTTT. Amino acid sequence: CASSLSENTEAFF. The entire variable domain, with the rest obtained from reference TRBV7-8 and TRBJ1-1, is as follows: GAGVSQSPRYKVAKRGQDVALRCDPISGHVSLFWYQQALGQGPEFLTYFQNEAQLDKSGLPSDRFFAERPEGSVSTLKIQRTQQEDSAVYLCASSLSENTEAFFGQGTRLTVV.